The 30 T cell receptor beta chains below were found in one sample sequenced in a study of T-cell memory formation after mild COVID-19. TCRdb redid the calling of the 5' RACE reads with MiXCR, one entry per CDR3 protein. Altogether roughly 300,000 distinct CDR3 sequences are present, about an eighth being singletons, with the ten largest covering roughly 20%. The sample taken for sequencing was PBMCs or a T cell subset sorted from them (not recorded which). These receptors came from a man between 18 and 29 years old who had mild COVID-19 (a few samples of this study predate the infection). Cell type and time point are not known.

The gene calls are TRBV9 and TRBJ1-2; D uncertain. V was clipped by 4 bases and J by 3 bases, with 13 bases between them. Germline CDR1 and CDR2: SGDLS and YYNGEE. There are 14 residues in the CDR3. CDR3 DNA: TGTGCCAGCAGCCAACCGGACGGTGACTATGGCTACACCTTC. Translation gives CASSQPDGDYGYTF.

This clonotype has ten or more counts. V usage is TRBV28 and J usage is TRBJ2-5; tentative D call: TRBD2 (7 bases). There are 17 residues in the CDR3. CDR1 MDHEN and CDR2 SYDVKM come from the germline V gene. The germline V and J ends were trimmed by 7 bases and 5 bases, with 26 bases remaining between them. This chain's CDR3 is CASIDARLGRGGETQYF. The DNA of the CDR3 is TGTGCCAGCATTGACGCTCGTCTGGGCAGGGGAGGGGAGACCCAGTACTTC.

This clonotype was detected only a few times. The rearrangement joins TRBV10-3 to TRBJ1-2; 7 bases align to TRBD1. V dropped 10 bases and J dropped 2; count of bases not matched to a gene: 4. The CDR3 runs 12 residues. CDR1 is ENHRY, CDR2 SYGVKD, per germline. This chain's CDR3 is CASGQANYGYTF. The CDR3 DNA follows: TGTGCCAGCGGACAGGCCAACTATGGCTACACCTTC.

The chain carries TRBV29-1 and TRBJ2-1; the match to TRBD2 covers 13 bases. This CDR3 has 15 residues. Germline CDR1 is SQVTM and CDR2 is ANQGSEA. The trim removed 7 bases at V and 7 bases at J, leaving 10 bases unmatched. The CDR3 protein is CSERLAGGSGNEQFF. The CDR3 nucleotides are TGCAGCGAACGACTAGCGGGGGGATCAGGGAATGAGCAGTTCTTC.

The V call is TRBV7-9, the J call TRBJ2-3; 9 bases are shared with TRBD1. CDR3 length: 17 amino acids. Trimming took 1 base from V and 2 from J; bases not matched to a gene: 7. Germline V gene sequence: CDR1 SEHNR, CDR2 FQNEAQ (reference sequence). The CDR3 region has the DNA TGTGCCAGCAGCTTAGGGGGGACAGGGATTTCCACAGATACGCAGTATTTT. Its protein is CASSLGGTGISTDTQYF.

The chain is built from TRBV7-9 and TRBJ2-7, with D possibly matching TRBD2 (6 bases). Germline V CDR1 and CDR2: SEHNR, FQNEAQ (reference sequence). V dropped 5 bases and J dropped 2 bases, with 22 bases sitting between them. This CDR3 spans 17 amino acids. This CDR3 reads CASSRTPGGSLTYEQYF. CDR3 bases: TGTGCCAGCAGCAGAACCCCCGGGGGATCTTTAACCTACGAGCAGTACTTC.

Ten or more counts support this clonotype. The chain recombines TRBV7-3 with TRBJ2-5; TRBD1 matches at 9 bases. This CDR3 is built from 13 residues. Germline values: CDR1 SGHTA, CDR2 FQGTGA. Germline trimming cut 3 bases from V and 5 bases from J; bases unmatched to any gene: 1. The CDR3 loop reads CASSFGQGETQYF. The DNA for the CDR3 is TGTGCCAGCAGCTTTGGACAGGGGGAGACCCAGTACTTC. Looking up the rest from reference TRBV7-3 and TRBJ2-5 gives the full variable domain: GAGVSQTPSNKVTEKGKYVELRCDPISGHTALYWYRQSLGQGPEFLIYFQGTGAADDSGLPNDRFFAVRPEGSVSTLKIQRTERGDSAVYLCASSFGQGETQYFGPGTRLLVL.

This clonotype was counted between two and nine times. This sequence joins TRBV12-3 or TRBV12-4 and TRBJ2-5; unclear D gene. The CDR3 covers 12 residues. The V gene lost 6 bases and the J gene lost 5 bases, with 10 bases spanning the gap. CDR3 coding DNA: TGTGCCAGCAGCACCCAAACGGAGACCCAGTACTTC. Translating gives CASSTQTETQYF.

This clonotype was recorded a few times. This chain connects TRBV4-2 to TRBJ2-7, with TRBD2 as a possible D gene (6 bases). The germline V gene has CDR1 LGHNA and CDR2 YNFKEQ. The CDR3 extends over 15 amino acids. V lost 1 base, J lost 5 bases, and 15 bases lay in between. CDR3 loop: CASSQAGGASHEQYF. DNA for the CDR3: TGTGCCAGCAGCCAAGCCGGAGGGGCGTCCCACGAGCAGTACTTC.

This clonotype was seen more than once but under ten times. The CDR3: CASSRRSGELFF. For the CDR3, the DNA is TGTGCCAGCAGCCGACGGAGCGGGGAGCTGTTTTTT. The genes are TRBV3-1 and TRBJ2-2; D gene ambiguous. Trimming shortened V by 4 bases and J by 7 bases, and 7 bases separated the two germline ends. Germline assignment: CDR1 LGHDT and CDR2 YNNKEL (reference sequence). The CDR3 length is 12 residues.

This clonotype was observed a few times. The chain recombines TRBV2 with TRBJ2-1; 10 nucleotides align to TRBD2. CDR1 is SNHLY and CDR2 is FYNNEI in the germline V gene. V was pared by 4 bases and J by 3 bases, with 6 bases of the junction left unmatched. CDR3 length equals 16 residues. In DNA form, the CDR3 reads TGTGCCAGCAGTGGGGGTAGCGGGGGGATCTACAATGAGCAGTTCTTC. Translation gives CASSGGSGGIYNEQFF.

V usage is TRBV10-3 and J usage is TRBJ1-2; D is unresolved. In germline, CDR1 is ENHRY, CDR2 SYGVKD. V was cut by 11 bases and J by 4 bases, with 17 bases left in between. The CDR3 is 13 amino acids. The CDR3 protein is CAARSQESYGYTF. CDR3 coding DNA: TGTGCCGCTCGGAGCCAGGAAAGCTATGGCTACACCTTC.

The DNA for the CDR3 is TGTGCCAGCAGTCCTAGGACTAGCAGGACCAATGAGCAGTTCTTC. It is translated as CASSPRTSRTNEQFF. The rearrangement uses TRBV6-2 or TRBV6-3 and TRBJ2-1; 8 positions agree with TRBD2. This CDR3 contains 15 residues. V was pared by 5 bases and J by 6 bases, with 9 bases of the junction left unmatched. CDR1 MNHEY and CDR2 SVGEGT come from the germline V gene.

This chain uses TRBV9 with TRBJ1-3; 7 bases line up with TRBD1. Germline V gene data show CDR1 as SGDLS and CDR2 as YYNGEE. V was pared by 3 bases and J by 0 bases, with 12 bases of the junction left unmatched. The CDR3 consists of 18 residues. The CDR3 DNA sequence: TGTGCCAGCAGCGCCCCCCGGACAGGAGACTTCTCTGGAAACACCATATATTTT. Amino acids: CASSAPRTGDFSGNTIYF. Full variable domain (outside the CDR3, taken from reference TRBV9 and TRBJ1-3): DSGVTQTPKHLITATGQRVTLRCSPRSGDLSVYWYQQSLDQGLQFLIQYYNGEERAKGNILERFSAQQFPDLHSELNLSSLELGDSALYFCASSAPRTGDFSGNTIYFGEGSWLTVV.

This chain uses TRBV7-6 with TRBJ1-1; D is unclear. Germline values: CDR1 SGHVS, CDR2 FNYEAQ. The CDR3 has 15 residues. Trimming removed 2 bases at V and 1 base at J, with 11 bases between. CDR3 coding DNA: TGTGCCAGCAGCTTAATAGCGGGCGGGAACACTGAAGCTTTCTTT. Translated, it gives CASSLIAGGNTEAFF.

This clonotype was counted between two and nine times. V and J are TRBV7-2 and TRBJ2-5; maybe TRBD2 (6 bases). This CDR3 region has 15 residues. Trimming removed 8 bases at V and 4 bases at J, with 20 bases between. Germline assignment: CDR1 SGHTA and CDR2 FQGNSA. The CDR3 loop reads CASAGTLGIRETQYF. The CDR3 DNA reads as TGTGCCAGCGCGGGGACCCTCGGGATAAGAGAGACCCAGTACTTC.

The sample holds a few counts of this clonotype. V is TRBV7-2 and J is TRBJ1-2, with a weak D call TRBD1 (5 bases). V was clipped by 9 bases and J by 4 bases, with 12 bases between them. The CDR3 length is 12 residues. The germline gives CDR1 SGHTA, CDR2 FQGNSA. The CDR3 DNA follows: TGTGCCAGTGGAGACAGTCTCTATGGCTACACCTTC. Amino acid sequence: CASGDSLYGYTF. Combining the CDR3 with reference TRBV7-2 and TRBJ1-2 gives the whole variable domain GAGVSQSPSNKVTEKGKDVELRCDPISGHTALYWYRQSLGQGLEFLIYFQGNSAPDKSGLPSDRFSAERTGGSVSTLTIQRTQQEDSAVYLCASGDSLYGYTFGSGTRLTVV.

V and J are TRBV7-9 and TRBJ1-1, with D hard to call. V was shortened by 5 bases and J by 5 bases, with 15 bases between the two germline ends. The germline V gene has CDR1 SEHNR and CDR2 FQNEAQ (reference sequence). The CDR3 runs to 14 residues. CDR3 region: CASSPRTLGTEAFF. DNA of the CDR3: TGTGCCAGCAGCCCACGGACCCTTGGTACTGAAGCTTTCTTT.

This clonotype was observed a handful of times. This chain connects TRBV5-1 to TRBJ2-2; TRBD2 aligns across 9 bases. This CDR3 is built from 15 residues. Germline trimming cut 9 bases from V and 4 bases from J; bases unmatched to any gene: 10. Germline V gene lookup returns CDR1 SGHRS and CDR2 YFSETQ. The CDR3: CATNNGGRGTGELFF. The DNA of the CDR3 is TGCGCCACCAACAACGGCGGGAGGGGCACCGGGGAGCTGTTTTTT. Drawing the rest from reference TRBV5-1 and TRBJ2-2, the complete variable domain is KAGVTQTPRYLIKTRGQQVTLSCSPISGHRSVSWYQQTPGQGLQFLFEYFSETQRNKGNFPGRFSGRQFSNSRSEMNVSTLELGDSALYLCATNNGGRGTGELFFGEGSRLTVL.

The chain couples TRBV27 to TRBJ2-1; D is ambiguous. Germline CDR1 and CDR2: MNHEY and SMNVEV (reference sequence). With 6 bases removed from V and 9 bases from J, the gap between germline ends came to 9 bases. The CDR3 length is 11 residues. CDR3 loop: CASRTSVEQFF. The DNA of the CDR3 is TGTGCCAGCAGGACAAGCGTTGAGCAGTTCTTC.

The rearrangement links TRBV4-1 to TRBJ2-2; a possible D gene is TRBD1 (6 bases). CDR1 is MGHRA, CDR2 YSYEKL, per germline. CDR3 length equals 19 residues. The V end lost 1 base, the J end lost 0 bases, and 18 bases lay between the germline ends. The CDR3 DNA reads as TGCGCCAGCAGCCAAGTATTTCGCGGCAGGGGATCGAACACCGGGGAGCTGTTTTTT. It translates to CASSQVFRGRGSNTGELFF.

The V and J genes are TRBV7-9 and TRBJ2-1, with D possibly being TRBD1 or TRBD2 (5 bases each). V was trimmed by 1 base and J by 4 bases, leaving 14 bases between them. This CDR3 is 16 amino acids long. Germline V gene sequence: CDR1 SEHNR, CDR2 FQNEAQ (reference sequence). In DNA form, the CDR3 reads TGTGCCAGCAGCTTAGTATCGGGACGGGAATACAATGAGCAGTTCTTC. As protein: CASSLVSGREYNEQFF. The full variable domain, completed using reference TRBV7-9 and TRBJ2-1, is DTGVSQNPRHKITKRGQNVTFRCDPISEHNRLYWYRQTLGQGPEFLTYFQNEAQLEKSRLLSDRFSAERPKGSFSTLEIQRTEQGDSAMYLCASSLVSGREYNEQFFGPGTRLTVL.

This clonotype was found a few times. CDR3 residues: CASSTSAGDTEAFF. The CDR3 coding sequence is TGTGCCAGCAGCACGAGTGCAGGGGACACTGAAGCTTTCTTT. The chain uses TRBV7-2 and TRBJ1-1, with D maybe TRBD1 (6 bases). V lost 5 bases to trimming and J lost 3 bases, with 13 bases between them. This CDR3 is built from 14 residues. From germline, CDR1 is SGHTA and CDR2 FQGNSA.

The rearrangement uses TRBV28 and TRBJ2-7; tentative D call: TRBD2 (5 bases). The CDR3 spans 15 residues. CDR1 and CDR2 (germline): MDHEN, SYDVKM. V was pared by 2 bases and J by 1 base, with 12 bases between. CDR3 nucleotides: TGTGCCAGCAGTTTAGCCGGGGAAGGGTCCTACGAGCAGTACGTC. It codes for CASSLAGEGSYEQYV.

The J gene is TRBJ2-7, the V gene TRBV18; D may match TRBD1 or TRBD2 (5 bases each). The germline V and J ends were trimmed by 3 bases and 6 bases, with 15 bases remaining between them. Germline V gene data show CDR1 as KGHSH and CDR2 as LQKENI. The CDR3 runs to 14 residues. The DNA of the CDR3 is TGTGCCAGCTCACCGGGGACGGTCGCACCCGAGCAGTACTTC. It yields the protein CASSPGTVAPEQYF.

V and J are TRBV9 and TRBJ2-1; possible D gene TRBD1, 6 bases. The germline V and J ends were trimmed by 0 bases and 11 bases, with 12 bases remaining between them. The CDR3 is made up of 13 amino acids. Germline V gene data show CDR1 as SGDLS and CDR2 as YYNGEE. DNA for the CDR3: TGTGCCAGCAGCGTAGAATTCCAGGGGCAGCAGTTCTTC. Its protein is CASSVEFQGQQFF.

This clonotype showed up just a few times. The rearrangement links TRBV7-2 to TRBJ2-1, with a weak D call TRBD2 (5 bases). V was trimmed by 1 base and J by 8 bases, leaving 9 bases between them. The CDR3 runs to 13 residues. Germline-derived CDR1 and CDR2 are SGHTA and FQGNSA. The CDR3 here is CASSLEPGYEQFF. The CDR3 DNA follows: TGTGCCAGCAGCTTAGAACCGGGGTATGAGCAGTTCTTC.

The rearrangement links TRBV9 to TRBJ2-2; unclear D gene. Deletions cut 0 bases from V and 5 bases from J, with 5 bases between. This CDR3 comprises 13 residues. Looked up from germline, CDR1 is SGDLS and CDR2 is YYNGEE. In nucleotides, the CDR3 is TGTGCCAGCAGCGTAGACCTAACCGGGGAGCTGTTTTTT. It is translated as CASSVDLTGELFF. Complete variable domain (other parts from reference TRBV9 and TRBJ2-2): DSGVTQTPKHLITATGQRVTLRCSPRSGDLSVYWYQQSLDQGLQFLIQYYNGEERAKGNILERFSAQQFPDLHSELNLSSLELGDSALYFCASSVDLTGELFFGEGSRLTVL.

Only a few counts were recorded for this clonotype. This chain uses TRBV11-2 with TRBJ2-1, with D possibly being TRBD1 or TRBD2 (5 bases each). Germline V gene lookup returns CDR1 SGHAT and CDR2 FQNNGV. The V end lost 4 bases, the J end lost 0 bases, and 7 bases lay between the germline ends. The length of the CDR3 is 14 residues. DNA of the CDR3: TGTGCCAGCAGCTGGGGGAGCTCCTACAATGAGCAGTTCTTC. This encodes CASSWGSSYNEQFF.

This clonotype was observed many times. V usage is TRBV11-2 and J usage is TRBJ1-5; D not resolved. The germline gives CDR1 SGHAT, CDR2 FQNNGV. V gave up 0 bases and J gave up 7 bases, with 7 bases separating them. The CDR3 covers 13 residues. As DNA, the CDR3 is TGTGCCAGCAGCTTAGATCGCGGACAGCCCCAGCATTTT. Its protein product is CASSLDRGQPQHF.